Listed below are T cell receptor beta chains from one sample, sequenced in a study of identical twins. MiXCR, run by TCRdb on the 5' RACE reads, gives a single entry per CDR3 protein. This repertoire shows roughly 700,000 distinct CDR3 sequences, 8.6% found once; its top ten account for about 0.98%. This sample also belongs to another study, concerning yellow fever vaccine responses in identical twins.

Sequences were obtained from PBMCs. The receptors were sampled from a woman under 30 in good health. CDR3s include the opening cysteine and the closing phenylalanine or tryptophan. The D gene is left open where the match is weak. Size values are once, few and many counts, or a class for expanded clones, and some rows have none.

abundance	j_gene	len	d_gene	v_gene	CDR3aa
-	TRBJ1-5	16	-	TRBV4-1	CASSQEARVSNQPQHF
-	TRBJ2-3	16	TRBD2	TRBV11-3	CASSLGSGRGTDTQYF
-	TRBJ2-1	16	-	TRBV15	CATSRGVRGLYNEQFF
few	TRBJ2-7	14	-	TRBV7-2	CASSLIRLQYEQYF
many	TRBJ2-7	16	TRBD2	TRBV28	CASSLELAGATYEQYF
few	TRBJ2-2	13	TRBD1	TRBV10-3	CAIKPGQSGELFF
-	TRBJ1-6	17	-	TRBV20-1	CSARVPLSQSRASPLHF
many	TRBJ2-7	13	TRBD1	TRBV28	CASGTVPSYEQYF
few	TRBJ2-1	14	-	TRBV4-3	CASSQAVPYNEQFF
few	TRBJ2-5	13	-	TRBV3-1	CASSQELWETQYF
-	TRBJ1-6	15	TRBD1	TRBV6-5	CASSYGQGAVSPLHF
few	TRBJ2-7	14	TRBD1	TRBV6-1	CASSPKTGTYEQYF
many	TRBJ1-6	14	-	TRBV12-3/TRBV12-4	CASRPGANNSPLHF
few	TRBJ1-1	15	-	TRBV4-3	CASSQASGGRTEAFF
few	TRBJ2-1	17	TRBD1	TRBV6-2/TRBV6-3	CASSKNRDRVPYNEQFF
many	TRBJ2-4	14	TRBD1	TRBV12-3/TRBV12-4	CASRTGVDKNIQYF
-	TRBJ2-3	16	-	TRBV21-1	CASSKAREQGADTQYF
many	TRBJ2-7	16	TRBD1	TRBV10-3	CAISNLTGQAIYEQYF
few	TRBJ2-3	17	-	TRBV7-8	CASSLKMRGGGTDTQYF
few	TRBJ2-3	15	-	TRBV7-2	CASSRTATSTDTQYF
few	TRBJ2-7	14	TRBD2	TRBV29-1	CSVEEGGGSYEQYF
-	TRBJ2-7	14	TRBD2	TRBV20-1	CSAPPSGTTYEQYF
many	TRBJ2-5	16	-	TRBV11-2	CASSLVVGEFRETQYF
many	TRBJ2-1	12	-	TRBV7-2	CASSSWTNEQFF
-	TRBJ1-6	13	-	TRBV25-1	CASSATTDSPLHF
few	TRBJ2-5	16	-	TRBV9	CASSVGPVSLGETQYF
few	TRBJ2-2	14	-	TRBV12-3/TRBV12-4	CASSEWPSTGELFF
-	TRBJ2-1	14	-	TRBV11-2	CASSPNRQYNEQFF
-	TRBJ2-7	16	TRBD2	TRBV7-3	CASSGRKTSGDYEQYF
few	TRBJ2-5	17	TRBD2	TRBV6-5	CASSYSPAGGRVETQYF
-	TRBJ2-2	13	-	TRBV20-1	CSARLVNTGELFF
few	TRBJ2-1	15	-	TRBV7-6	CASSLFSPGGNEQFF
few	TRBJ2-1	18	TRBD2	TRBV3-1	CASSPSPKEASGYNEQFF
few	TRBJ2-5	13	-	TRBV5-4	CASSLEEQETQYF
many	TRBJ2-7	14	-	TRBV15	CATSRDPGVKEQYF
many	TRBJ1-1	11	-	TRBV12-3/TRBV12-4	CASTQGVRAFF
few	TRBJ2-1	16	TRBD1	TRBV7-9	CASSSTGQGRYNEQFF
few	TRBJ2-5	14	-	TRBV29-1	CSVEPPGQQETQYF
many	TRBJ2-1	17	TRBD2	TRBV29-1	CSVPPVSREGSYNEQFF
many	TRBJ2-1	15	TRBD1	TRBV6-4	CASRPGQGAVGEQFF
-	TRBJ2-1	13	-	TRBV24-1	CATSDGGTNEQFF
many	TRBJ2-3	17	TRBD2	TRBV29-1	CSVETATSGLITDTQYF
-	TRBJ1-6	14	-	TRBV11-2	CASSSRGGNSPLHF
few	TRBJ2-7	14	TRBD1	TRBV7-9	CASSLGQGLFEQYF
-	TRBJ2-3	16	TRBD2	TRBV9	CASSVDSGSWADTQYF
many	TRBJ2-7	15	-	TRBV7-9	CASSLGTGLSYEQYF
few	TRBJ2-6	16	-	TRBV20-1	CSARDRRSSGANVLTF
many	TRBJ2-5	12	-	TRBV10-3	CAISDRSETQYF
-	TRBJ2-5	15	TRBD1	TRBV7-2	CASSRQGFIRETQYF
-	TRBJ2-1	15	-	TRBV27	CASNHAKRVNNEQFF
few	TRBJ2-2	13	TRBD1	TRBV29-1	CSAQTGGSGELFF
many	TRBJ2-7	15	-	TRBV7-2	CASSSPHPGNYEQYF
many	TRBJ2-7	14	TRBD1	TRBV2	CANRKLTGGDEQYF
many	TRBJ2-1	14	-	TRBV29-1	CSAGQASSYNEQFF
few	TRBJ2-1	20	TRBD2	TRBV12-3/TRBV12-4	CASNLGRTSGGGSSYNEQFF
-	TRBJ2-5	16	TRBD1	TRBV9	CASSVDVTGMFETQYF
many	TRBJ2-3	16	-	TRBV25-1	CASSERGASSTDTQYF
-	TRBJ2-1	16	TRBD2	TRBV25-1	CASTRALAGGHNEQFF
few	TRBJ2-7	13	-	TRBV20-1	CSASGGGAYEQYF
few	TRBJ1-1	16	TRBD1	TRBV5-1	CASSSTGTGSSTEAFF